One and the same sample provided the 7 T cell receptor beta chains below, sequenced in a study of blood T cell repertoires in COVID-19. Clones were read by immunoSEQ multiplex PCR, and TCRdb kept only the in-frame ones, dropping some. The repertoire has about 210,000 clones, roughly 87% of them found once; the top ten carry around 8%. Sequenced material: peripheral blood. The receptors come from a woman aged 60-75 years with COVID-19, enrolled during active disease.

This CDR3 is CASRTGDGTGELFF. The CDR3 DNA follows: TGTGCCAGCAGGACAGGTGACGGCACCGGGGAGCTGTTTTTT. The J gene is TRBJ2-2, the V gene TRBV2, with a tentative D call TRBD1 (6 bases). This CDR3 region has 14 residues. V shed 6 bases and J shed 4 bases, with 12 bases lying between them. Germline V gene data show CDR1 as SNHLY and CDR2 as FYNNEI.

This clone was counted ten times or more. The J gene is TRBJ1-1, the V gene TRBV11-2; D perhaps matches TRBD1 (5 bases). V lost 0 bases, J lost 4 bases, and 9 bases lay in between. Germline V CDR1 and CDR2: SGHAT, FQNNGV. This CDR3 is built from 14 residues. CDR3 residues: CASSLDRQSTEAFF. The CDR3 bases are TGTGCCAGCAGCTTAGATCGACAGTCCACTGAAGCTTTCTTT.

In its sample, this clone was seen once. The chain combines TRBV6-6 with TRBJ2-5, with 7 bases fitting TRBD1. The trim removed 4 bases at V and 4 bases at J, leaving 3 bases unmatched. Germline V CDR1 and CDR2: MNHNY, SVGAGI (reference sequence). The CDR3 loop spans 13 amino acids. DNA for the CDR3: TGTGCCAGCAGTTCTAGGGGGCGAGAGACCCAGTACTTC. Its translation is CASSSRGRETQYF.

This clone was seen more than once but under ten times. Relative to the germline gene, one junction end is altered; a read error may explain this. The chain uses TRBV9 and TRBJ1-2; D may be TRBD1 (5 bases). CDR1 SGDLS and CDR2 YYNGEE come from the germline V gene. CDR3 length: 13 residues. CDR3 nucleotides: TGTGCCAGCAGCGTAGCTCCTTTTGCGGACATCTCCTTC. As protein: CASSVAPFADISF.

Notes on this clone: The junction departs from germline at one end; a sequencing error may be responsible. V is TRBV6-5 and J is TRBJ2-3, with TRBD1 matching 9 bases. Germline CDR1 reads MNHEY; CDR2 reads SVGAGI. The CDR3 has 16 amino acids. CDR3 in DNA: TGTGCCAGCTGTTATTTCTGGACAGGGGCCGGAGATACGCAGTATTTT. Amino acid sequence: CASCYFWTGAGDTQYF.

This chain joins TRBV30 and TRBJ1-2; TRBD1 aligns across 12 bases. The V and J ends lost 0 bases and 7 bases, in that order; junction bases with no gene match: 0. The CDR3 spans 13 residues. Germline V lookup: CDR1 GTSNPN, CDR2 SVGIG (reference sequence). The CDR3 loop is CAWSVGQGAGYTF. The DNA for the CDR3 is TGTGCCTGGAGTGTGGGACAGGGGGCTGGCTACACCTTC.

CDR3 nucleotides: TGTGCCAGCAGCCGTAGTGAAGCGGGGGGCGCGGATACGCAGTATTTT. Protein: CASSRSEAGGADTQYF. J is TRBJ2-3 and V is TRBV9, with TRBD2 identical over 9 bases. This CDR3 has 16 amino acids. J lost 6 bases, V lost 4 bases, and 12 bases had no gene match. Germline CDR1 reads SGDLS; CDR2 reads YYNGEE.